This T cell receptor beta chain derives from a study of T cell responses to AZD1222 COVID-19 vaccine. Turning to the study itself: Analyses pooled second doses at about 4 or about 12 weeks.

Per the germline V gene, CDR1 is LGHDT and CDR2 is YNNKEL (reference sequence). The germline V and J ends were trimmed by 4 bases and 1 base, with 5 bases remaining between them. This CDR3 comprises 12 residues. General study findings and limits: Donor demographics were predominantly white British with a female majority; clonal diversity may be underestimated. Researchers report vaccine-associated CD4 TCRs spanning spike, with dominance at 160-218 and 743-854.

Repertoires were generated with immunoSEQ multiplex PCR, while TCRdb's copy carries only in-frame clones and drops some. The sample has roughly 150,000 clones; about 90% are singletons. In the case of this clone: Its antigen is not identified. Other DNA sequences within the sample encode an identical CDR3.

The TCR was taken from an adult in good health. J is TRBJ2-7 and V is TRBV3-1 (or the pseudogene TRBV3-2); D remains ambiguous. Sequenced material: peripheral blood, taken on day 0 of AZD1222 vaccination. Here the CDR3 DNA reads TGTGCCAGCAGCCCCGGGTCCTACGAGCAGTACTTC. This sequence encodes CASSPGSYEQYF.